This TCR beta chain is drawn from a study of T cell responses to AZD1222 COVID-19 vaccine. Study-level results: Repertoires were obtained solely post-peak T cell response. Nearly half of spike-specific TCRs reportedly target variant regions that are unmutated in the B.1.351 and B.1.1.7 variants.

About this clone: As yet, its antigen is unknown.

Produced via immunoSEQ multiplex PCR; TCRdb's table is partial and in-frame only. The table records 120,000 or so clones, approximately 88% of them present only once. Germline values: CDR1 SEHNR, CDR2 FQNEAQ (reference sequence). The CDR3 has 15 amino acids. V lost 4 bases and J 1 base, leaving 13 bases between the germline ends. The receptor was derived from an adult in good health. This chain joins TRBV7-9 and TRBJ1-2; unclear D gene. The sample was peripheral blood, taken on day 0 of AZD1222 vaccination. CDR3 in DNA: TGTGCCAGCAGCTCTACGGGGATCGTTAACTATGGCTACACCTTC. It encodes CASSSTGIVNYGYTF.